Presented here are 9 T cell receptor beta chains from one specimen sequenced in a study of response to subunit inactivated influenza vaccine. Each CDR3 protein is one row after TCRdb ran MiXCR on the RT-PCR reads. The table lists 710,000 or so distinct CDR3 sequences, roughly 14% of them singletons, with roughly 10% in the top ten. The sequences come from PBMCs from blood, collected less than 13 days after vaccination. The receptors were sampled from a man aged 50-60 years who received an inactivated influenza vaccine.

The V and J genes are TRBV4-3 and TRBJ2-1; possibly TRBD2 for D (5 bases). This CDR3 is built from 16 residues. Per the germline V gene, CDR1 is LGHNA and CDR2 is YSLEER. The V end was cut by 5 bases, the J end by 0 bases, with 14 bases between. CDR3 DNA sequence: TGCGCCAGCAGCGAAAGAGCGGATACCTCCTACAATGAGCAGTTCTTC. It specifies CASSERADTSYNEQFF.

The CDR3 sequence is CASSLGQGGNEKLFF. In nucleotides, the CDR3 is TGTGCCAGCTCCCTTGGACAGGGCGGTAATGAAAAACTGTTTTTT. This rearrangement joins TRBV18 to TRBJ1-4; 8 bases align to TRBD1. The CDR3 consists of 15 residues. Germline-derived CDR1 and CDR2 are KGHSH and LQKENI. V shed 6 bases and J 4 bases; nucleotides not matched to a gene: 7.

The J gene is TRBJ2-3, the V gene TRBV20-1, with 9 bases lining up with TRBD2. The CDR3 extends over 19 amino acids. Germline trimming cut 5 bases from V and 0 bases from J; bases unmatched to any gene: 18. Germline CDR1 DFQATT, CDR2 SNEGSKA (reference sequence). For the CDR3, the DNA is TGCAGTGCTTTACGTCCGTGGAGCGGGGGGTTTGGTAGCACAGATACGCAGTATTTT. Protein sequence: CSALRPWSGGFGSTDTQYF.

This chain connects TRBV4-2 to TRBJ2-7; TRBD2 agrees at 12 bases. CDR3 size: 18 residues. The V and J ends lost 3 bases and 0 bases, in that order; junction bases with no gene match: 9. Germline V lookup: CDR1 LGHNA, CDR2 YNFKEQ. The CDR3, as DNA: TGTGCCAGCAGCCAGAACCCTGGACTAGCGGGGCACTCCTACGAGCAGTACTTC. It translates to CASSQNPGLAGHSYEQYF.

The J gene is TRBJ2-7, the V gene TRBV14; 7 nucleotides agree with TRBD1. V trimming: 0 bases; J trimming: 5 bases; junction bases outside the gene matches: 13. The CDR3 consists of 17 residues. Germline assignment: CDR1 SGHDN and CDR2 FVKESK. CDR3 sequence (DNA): TGTGCCAGCAGCCAAGATATTCGACAGGGAAGAAGGGACGAGCAGTACTTC. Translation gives CASSQDIRQGRRDEQYF.

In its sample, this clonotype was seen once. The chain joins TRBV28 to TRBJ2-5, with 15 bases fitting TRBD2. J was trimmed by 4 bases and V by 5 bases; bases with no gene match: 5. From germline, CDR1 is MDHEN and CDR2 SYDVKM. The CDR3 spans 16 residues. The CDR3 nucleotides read TGTGCCAGCAGTCAGGGACTAGCGGGAGGTGGAGAGACCCAGTACTTC. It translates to CASSQGLAGGGETQYF.

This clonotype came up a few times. CDR3 bases: TGTGCCAGCAGTCTCGGGACAGGGGTTTCTGAAGCTTTCTTT. This sequence encodes CASSLGTGVSEAFF. This chain uses TRBV28 with TRBJ1-1; 10 nucleotides line up with TRBD1. This CDR3 is built from 14 residues. From germline, CDR1 is MDHEN and CDR2 SYDVKM. Losses at the gene ends were 5 bases for V and 6 bases for J; bases not matched to a gene: 6.

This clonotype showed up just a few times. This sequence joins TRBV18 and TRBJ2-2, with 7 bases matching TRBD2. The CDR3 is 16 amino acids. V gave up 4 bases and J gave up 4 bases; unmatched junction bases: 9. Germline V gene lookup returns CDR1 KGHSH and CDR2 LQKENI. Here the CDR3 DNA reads TGTGCCAGCTCACAGAATACGGGCGGGAGCACCGGGGAGCTGTTTTTT. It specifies CASSQNTGGSTGELFF.

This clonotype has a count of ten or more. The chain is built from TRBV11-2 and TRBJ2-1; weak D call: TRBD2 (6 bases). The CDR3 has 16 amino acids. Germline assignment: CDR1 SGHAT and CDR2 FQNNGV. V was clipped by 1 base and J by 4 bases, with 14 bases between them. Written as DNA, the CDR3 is TGTGCCAGCAGCTTAGGGGCGGGATCGATTTACAATGAGCAGTTCTTC. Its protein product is CASSLGAGSIYNEQFF.